This entry lists 27 T cell receptor beta chains sequenced from one sample in a study of CD4 and CD8 cells across lung adenocarcinoma regions (dated by TCRdb to 2016 to 2019). To prepare the library, PCR was applied. TCRdb lists the instrument as HiSeq X Ten. The raw public reads went through TCRdb reprocessing: fastp at Q25, MiXCR clone calling, in-frame beta chains kept. Identical CDR3 proteins give one entry, which carries the most common genes and DNA. The sample has about 9,200 distinct CDR3 sequences on record, roughly 50% of them singletons. Less than 60% of the sample goes to the ten largest clones. The sequencing sample was made of CD8+ T cells from the margin of a lung tumor. The cell subset or site label, read with the paper, signifies: tumor margin region. These receptors were obtained from a female donor with lung adenocarcinoma. The CD4 and CD8 labels of this study may be unreliable.

The chain is built from TRBV29-1 and TRBJ2-1; D is uncertain. CDR1 is SQVTM and CDR2 is ANQGSEA in the germline V gene. V lost 7 bases and J 4 bases, leaving 17 bases between the germline ends. CDR3 length: 14 amino acids. The CDR3 DNA sequence: TGCAGCGCCCGCGCGTCCGTGGGGTACAATGAGCAGTTCTTC. It is translated as CSARASVGYNEQFF.

In its sample, this clonotype was seen a few times. The germline gene is not matched at one end of the junction; a read error may be the cause. The chain recombines TRBV7-2 with TRBJ2-1; 8 bases map to TRBD1. Germline CDR1 and CDR2: SGHTA and FQGNSA. The CDR3 is 15 amino acids. The CDR3 sequence is CASSPGQGYNSPLHF. CDR3 nucleotides: TGTGCCAGCAGCCCAGGACAGGGTTATAATTCACCCCTCCACTTC.

About this clonotype: Mismatch with germline at one junction end may stem from a read error. The chain recombines TRBV10-3 with TRBJ2-5; TRBD2 aligns across 8 bases. The germline gives CDR1 ENHRY, CDR2 SYGVKD. The CDR3 is 14 amino acids. The CDR3 loop reads CAGSGGREVDTQYF. The DNA for the CDR3 is TGTGCGGGGAGCGGGGGCCGAGAGGTAGATACGCAGTATTTC.

This chain links TRBV6-1 with TRBJ1-2; TRBD1 might be the D (6 bases). In germline, CDR1 is MNHNS, CDR2 SASEGT. CDR3 length: 14 amino acids. Trimming took 7 bases from V and 5 from J, leaving 17 bases between them. The CDR3 is CASTPRGAGYGYTF. The CDR3 region has the DNA TGTGCCAGCACCCCCAGGGGCGCGGGTTATGGCTACACCTTC.

The V and J genes are TRBV5-1 and TRBJ2-3; D is unclear. Per the germline V gene, CDR1 is SGHRS and CDR2 is YFSETQ. V was shortened by 0 bases and J by 6 bases, with 14 bases between the two germline ends. This CDR3 is built from 15 residues. The CDR3 bases are TGCGCCAGCAGCTTGGGGAGCGCCTTGAGGGATACGCAGTATTTT. Translation: CASSLGSALRDTQYF.

As to this clonotype: One end of the junction does not line up with germline, which may come from a read error. The chain recombines TRBV10-2 with TRBJ2-1, with D possibly matching TRBD2 (5 bases). In germline, CDR1 is WSHSY, CDR2 SAAADI. The CDR3 extends over 13 amino acids. The CDR3 DNA sequence: TGCGCCAGCAGTGAGCTGAGGAGCGGTGAGCAGTTTTTC. This gives the protein CASSELRSGEQFF.

By share, this clonotype ranks as large. The V call is TRBV10-1, the J call TRBJ2-1, with D possibly being TRBD2 (5 bases). V lost 6 bases to trimming and J lost 7 bases, with 25 bases between them. The germline gives CDR1 WNHNN, CDR2 SYGVQD (reference sequence). This CDR3 spans 17 amino acids. CDR3 coding DNA: TGCGCCAGCAGCGATCCCCACGGCACGGAGGCCCTGAATGAGCAGTTCTTC. As protein: CASSDPHGTEALNEQFF.

The V and J genes are TRBV9 and TRBJ1-1; 7 positions match TRBD1. Per the germline V gene, CDR1 is SGDLS and CDR2 is YYNGEE. This CDR3 spans 14 amino acids. V shed 3 bases and J 6 bases; nucleotides not matched to a gene: 8. As DNA, the CDR3 is TGTGCCAGCAGCGCCACCGGAGGGACAGCTGAAGCTTTCTTT. Translated: CASSATGGTAEAFF.

This clonotype appeared a few times. The J gene is TRBJ1-1, the V gene TRBV6-1; D gene uncertain. The CDR3 has 15 residues. V was pared by 5 bases and J by 1 base, with 14 bases between. The germline V gene has CDR1 MNHNS and CDR2 SASEGT. CDR3 coding DNA: TGTGCCAGCAGTCCCAGGACGGTTACGAACACTGAAGCTTTCTTT. Its protein is CASSPRTVTNTEAFF.

Only a few counts were recorded for this clonotype. The rearrangement uses TRBV15 and TRBJ2-1; tentative D call: TRBD2 (5 bases). CDR3 length: 14 residues. The V end lost 1 base, the J end lost 7 bases, and 11 bases lay between the germline ends. Looked up from germline, CDR1 is LNHNV and CDR2 is YYDKDF (reference sequence). The CDR3 loop is CATSRGGMGNEQFF. CDR3 DNA: TGTGCCACCAGCAGAGGAGGGATGGGGAATGAGCAGTTCTTC.

This clonotype is labeled medium-sized. The chain has TRBV6-1 and TRBJ2-1; the match to TRBD2 covers 14 bases. The J call is uncertain, as TRBJ2-7 better fits the DNA end. CDR3 length: 15 amino acids. Germline assignment: CDR1 MNHNS and CDR2 SASEGT. DNA for the CDR3: TGTGCCAGCAGCCCTAGGACTAGCGGGGGGTACGAGCAGTACGTC. Translating gives CASSPRTSGGYEQYV.

Many counts were recorded for this clonotype. The chain links TRBV7-6 to TRBJ1-2; D remains unclear. Germline-derived CDR1 and CDR2 are SGHVS and FNYEAQ. V was cut by 5 bases and J by 8 bases, with 15 bases left in between. This CDR3 has 13 amino acids. The CDR3 DNA sequence: TGTGCCAGCAGCAACCAGCCTTTAGGGGGCTACACCTTC. Translation gives CASSNQPLGGYTF.

The rearrangement links TRBV14 to TRBJ2-5; D unclear. Trimming stripped 0 bases from V and 0 bases from J, with 5 bases between. From germline, CDR1 is SGHDN and CDR2 FVKESK. The CDR3 has 14 residues. The CDR3 DNA sequence: TGTGCCAGCAGCCAAGATAACAACCAAGAGACCCAGTACTTC. It codes for CASSQDNNQETQYF.

The chain joins TRBV5-1 to TRBJ2-3; possibly TRBD1 for D (6 bases). The CDR3 has 17 residues. The V gene lost 4 bases and the J gene lost 4 bases, with 22 bases spanning the gap. Germline lookup yields CDR1 SGHRS and CDR2 YFSETQ. DNA of the CDR3: TGCGCCAGCAGCCCCGGGACACAAGGCCAGGGCGCAGATACGCAGTATTTT. It encodes CASSPGTQGQGADTQYF.

This chain uses TRBV6-1 with TRBJ2-1; 9 bases agree with TRBD2. The DNA end is a closer match to TRBJ2-7, so the J assignment may be wrong. This CDR3 contains 15 residues. Germline V CDR1 and CDR2: MNHNS, SASEGT. The CDR3 region has the DNA TGTGCCAGCCTGAAAGGACTAGCGCATTCCAATGCGCAGTACTTC. The encoded protein is CASLKGLAHSNAQYF.

This clonotype was found many times. The gene calls are TRBV5-1 and TRBJ2-1, with D perhaps TRBD1 or TRBD2 (6 bases each). V was shortened by 10 bases and J by 7 bases, with 18 bases between the two germline ends. CDR3 size: 13 residues. The V gene's germline CDR1 is SGHRS and CDR2 YFSETQ. This CDR3 is CAGGAGQGNEQFF. The CDR3 DNA sequence: TGCGCCGGCGGGGCCGGGCAGGGGAATGAGCAGTTCTTC.

As regards this clonotype: The junction departs from the called germline gene at one end, perhaps through a read error. The chain employs TRBV10-2 and TRBJ2-5, with D perhaps matching TRBD2 (7 bases). The CDR3 extends over 14 amino acids. Per germline, CDR1 WSHSY and CDR2 SAAADI. The CDR3, as DNA: TGCGCGAGGAGGGGGGGGGGAGGCAAAGAGACGCAGTATTTC. The encoded protein is CARRGGGGKETQYF.

The gene calls are TRBV30 and TRBJ2-1; the D gene is possibly TRBD2 (6 bases). Trimming left V 5 bases short and J 0 bases short, with 11 bases between. Germline-derived CDR1 and CDR2 are GTSNPN and SVGIG (reference sequence). CDR3 length equals 14 residues. The DNA for the CDR3 is TGTGCCTGGGGGGGACTGGCCTCCTACAATGAGCAGTTCTTC. Protein: CAWGGLASYNEQFF.

This clonotype has only a few counts. The V and J genes are TRBV10-3 and TRBJ2-4; tentative D call: TRBD1 (6 bases). Germline CDR1 ENHRY, CDR2 SYGVKD. The CDR3 runs to 14 residues. V lost 10 bases and J lost 13, with 26 bases in between. CDR3 sequence: CATKVPGHGNTQYF. CDR3 in DNA: TGTGCCACCAAGGTCCCGGGACACGGAAACACCCAGTACTTC.

This clonotype was found many times. The CDR3 here is CASSYDRGANEKLFF. DNA of the CDR3: TGTGCCAGCAGCTACGACAGGGGCGCTAATGAAAAACTGTTTTTT. The J gene is TRBJ1-4, the V gene TRBV14; TRBD1 matches at 8 bases. The V gene's germline CDR1 is SGHDN and CDR2 FVKESK. This CDR3 is built from 15 residues. The V segment lost 5 bases and the J segment 3 bases; nucleotides outside the gene matches: 5.

This clonotype was observed at least ten times. The rearrangement uses TRBV6-5 and TRBJ2-3, with a weak D call TRBD2 (6 bases). Germline assignment: CDR1 MNHEY and CDR2 SVGAGI. V lost 6 bases to trimming and J lost 4 bases, with 20 bases between them. CDR3 length: 16 residues. The CDR3 protein is CASSPTLAKVSDTQYF. The CDR3 bases are TGTGCCAGCAGCCCGACTCTAGCGAAAGTATCAGATACGCAGTATTTT.

This clonotype was seen a handful of times. Here the CDR3 DNA reads TGCGCCAGCAGCTTGGCAGGGCCCTCGGGCAATGAGCAGTTCTTC. Its protein is CASSLAGPSGNEQFF. The J gene is TRBJ2-1, the V gene TRBV5-1; maybe TRBD1 (5 bases). The CDR3 spans 15 residues. V dropped 0 bases and J dropped 6 bases, with 13 bases sitting between them. Germline CDR1 is SGHRS and CDR2 is YFSETQ.

In this sample, this clonotype turned up many times. V gene TRBV27 combines with J gene TRBJ2-6, with a possible D match to TRBD1 (6 bases). The CDR3 runs to 17 residues. The germline CDR1 and CDR2 sequences are MNHEY and SMNVEV (reference sequence). V was pared by 5 bases and J by 0 bases, with 14 bases between. The CDR3 loop reads CASSQDRIGSGANVLTF. CDR3 DNA sequence: TGTGCCAGCAGTCAGGACAGAATAGGCTCTGGGGCCAACGTCCTGACTTTC. Together with reference TRBV27 and TRBJ2-6, the CDR3 gives the full variable domain: EAQVTQNPRYLITVTGKKLTVTCSQNMNHEYMSWYRQDPGLGLRQIYYSMNVEVTDKGDVPEGYKVSRKEKRNFPLILESPSPNQTSLYFCASSQDRIGSGANVLTFGAGSRLTVL.

J is TRBJ2-1 and V is TRBV6-5, with 10 bases matching TRBD1. The J call could be wrong; TRBJ2-7 is a better fit for the DNA end. The germline CDR1 and CDR2 sequences are MNHEY and SVGAGI. The CDR3 loop spans 15 amino acids. This CDR3 is CASSSGGTGDHEQYF. The CDR3 DNA reads as TGTGCCAGCAGTTCGGGGGGGACAGGGGACCACGAGCAGTACTTC.

This clonotype is classed as medium-sized. The J gene is TRBJ1-1, the V gene TRBV10-2; D may be TRBD1 (5 bases). Germline CDR1 and CDR2: WSHSY and SAAADI. This CDR3 has 14 residues. V lost 10 bases to trimming and J lost 4 bases, with 19 bases between them. CDR3 sequence: CATFLGERGTEAFF. As DNA, the CDR3 is TGCGCCACCTTTTTAGGGGAAAGGGGCACTGAAGCTTTCTTT.

The chain is built from TRBV6-1 and TRBJ2-4; unclear D gene. The CDR3 is 15 residues long. Germline CDR1 and CDR2: MNHNS and SASEGT. The V end was cut by 4 bases, the J end by 13 bases, with 23 bases between. The CDR3 region is CASSGGSRTKEIQYF. For the CDR3, the DNA is TGTGCCAGCAGTGGCGGTAGCCGAACCAAAGAGATCCAGTACTTC.

This clonotype rates as medium-sized (0.01 to 0.1%). The genes are TRBV6-5 and TRBJ2-4; unclear D gene. Trimming left V 3 bases short and J 0 bases short, with 12 bases between. The CDR3 covers 16 residues. Germline values: CDR1 MNHEY, CDR2 SVGAGI. CDR3 residues: CASSYGVRLAKNIQYF. The DNA for the CDR3 is TGTGCCAGCAGTTATGGGGTCCGTTTAGCCAAAAACATTCAGTACTTC.